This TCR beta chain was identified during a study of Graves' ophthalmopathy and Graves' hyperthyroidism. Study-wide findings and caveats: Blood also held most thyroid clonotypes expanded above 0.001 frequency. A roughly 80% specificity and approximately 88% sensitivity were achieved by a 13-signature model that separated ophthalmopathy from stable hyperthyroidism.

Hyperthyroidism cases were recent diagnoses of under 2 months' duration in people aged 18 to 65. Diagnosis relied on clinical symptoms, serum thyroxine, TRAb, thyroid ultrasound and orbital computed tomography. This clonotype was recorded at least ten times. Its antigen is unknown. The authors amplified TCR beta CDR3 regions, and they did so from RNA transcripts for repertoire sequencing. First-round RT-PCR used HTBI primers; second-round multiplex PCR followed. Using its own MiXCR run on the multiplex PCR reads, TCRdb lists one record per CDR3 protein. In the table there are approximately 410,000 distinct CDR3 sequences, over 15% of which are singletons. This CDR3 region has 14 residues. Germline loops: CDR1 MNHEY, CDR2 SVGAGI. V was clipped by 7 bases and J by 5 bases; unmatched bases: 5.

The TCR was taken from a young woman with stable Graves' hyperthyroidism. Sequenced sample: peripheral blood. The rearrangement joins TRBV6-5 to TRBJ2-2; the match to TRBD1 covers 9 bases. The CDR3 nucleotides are TGTGCCAGCATCTCCGACAGGGGGACCGGGGAGCTGTTTTTT. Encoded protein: CASISDRGTGELFF.